Listed below are T cell receptor beta chains from one sample, sequenced in a study of cytomegalovirus exposure and HLA in healthy donors. Sequencing was performed with immunoSEQ multiplex PCR; in TCRdb, only in-frame clones are kept and a portion is missing. In the table there are some 150,000 clones, about 80% of which are singletons. The source material was PBMCs. The receptor source for this set is a man aged 25 to 40 in good health and CMV-seropositive. Both conserved end residues are part of each CDR3. A D gene is named only where the DNA matches it firmly. Expanded clones are given a class, and other clones once, few, many or no size at all.

D: NA; J: TRBJ1-1; size: NA; V: TRBV7-9; CDR3: CASSSAGFATEAFF; DNA: TGTGCCAGCAGCTCCGCAGGGTTTGCCACTGAAGCTTTCTTT
D: TRBD2; J: TRBJ2-3; size: NA; V: TRBV12-5; CDR3: CASGLIAGGTDTQYF; DNA: TGTGCTAGTGGTTTAATAGCGGGTGGCACAGATACGCAGTATTTT
D: NA; J: TRBJ2-3; size: NA; V: TRBV29-1; CDR3: CSVEGGKSTDTQYF; DNA: TGCAGCGTTGAAGGCGGGAAGAGCACAGATACGCAGTATTTT
D: NA; J: TRBJ1-3; size: NA; V: TRBV27; CDR3: CASSLQGLPGNTIYF; DNA: TGTGCCAGCAGTTTGCAGGGGCTTCCTGGAAACACCATATATTTT
D: NA; J: TRBJ2-7; size: NA; V: TRBV5-5; CDR3: CASSLPGFDEQYF; DNA: TGTGCCAGCAGCTTGCCAGGGTTCGACGAGCAGTACTTC
D: TRBD2; J: TRBJ2-7; size: NA; V: TRBV7-8; CDR3: CASSSWEGRTYEQYF; DNA: TGTGCCAGCAGCTCCTGGGAGGGGCGAACCTACGAGCAGTACTTC
D: NA; J: TRBJ1-5; size: NA; V: TRBV10-3; CDR3: CAISAFMEGGNSNQPQHF; DNA: TGTGCCATCAGTGCCTTTATGGAGGGGGGGAATAGCAATCAGCCCCAGCATTTT
D: TRBD1; J: TRBJ1-2; size: NA; V: TRBV4-1; CDR3: CASSQDLGQGIDGYTF; DNA: TGCGCCAGCAGCCAAGATCTAGGACAGGGGATTGATGGCTACACCTTC
D: NA; J: TRBJ1-2; size: NA; V: TRBV19; CDR3: CASSHKQAGYTF; DNA: TGTGCCAGTAGTCACAAACAGGCAGGCTACACCTTC
D: NA; J: TRBJ1-1; size: NA; V: TRBV6-5; CDR3: CASSYFGETEAFF; DNA: TGTGCCAGCAGTTACTTCGGGGAAACTGAAGCTTTCTTT
D: NA; J: TRBJ2-3; size: NA; V: TRBV9; CDR3: CASSGQVDTQYF; DNA: TGTGCCAGCAGCGGGCAGGTGGATACGCAGTATTTT
D: NA; J: TRBJ1-1; size: NA; V: TRBV2; CDR3: CASSEGTGTATEAFF; DNA: TGTGCCAGCAGTGAGGGCACAGGGACGGCCACTGAAGCTTTCTTT
D: NA; J: TRBJ2-5; size: NA; V: TRBV15; CDR3: CATSRVRQETQYF; DNA: TGTGCCACCAGCAGAGTCAGGCAAGAGACCCAGTACTTC
D: NA; J: TRBJ2-7; size: NA; V: TRBV2; CDR3: CASRGNPPSYEQYF; DNA: TGTGCCAGCCGCGGGAACCCTCCCTCCTACGAGCAGTACTTC
D: TRBD2; J: TRBJ2-5; size: NA; V: TRBV11-2; CDR3: CASSLGGGLRETQYF; DNA: TGTGCCAGCAGCTTAGGGGGGGGTTTGAGGGAGACCCAGTACTTC
D: TRBD2; J: TRBJ2-1; size: NA; V: TRBV5-1; CDR3: CASSLRLAGGYNEQFF; DNA: TGCGCCAGCAGCTTGAGACTAGCGGGAGGGTACAATGAGCAGTTCTTC
D: TRBD2; J: TRBJ2-3; size: NA; V: TRBV27; CDR3: CASSPGLVADTQYF; DNA: TGTGCCAGCAGTCCCGGACTAGTAGCAGATACGCAGTATTTT
D: TRBD1; J: TRBJ2-7; size: NA; V: TRBV28; CDR3: CASSLRPGGFYEQYF; DNA: TGTGCCAGCAGTTTACGTCCAGGGGGCTTCTACGAGCAGTACTTC
D: TRBD2; J: TRBJ2-5; size: NA; V: TRBV27; CDR3: CASSATGLASETQYF; DNA: TGTGCCAGCAGTGCAACGGGACTAGCGTCGGAGACCCAGTACTTC
D: NA; J: TRBJ1-4; size: NA; V: TRBV15; CDR3: CATSWAGATNEKLFF; DNA: TGTGCCACCAGCTGGGCAGGGGCAACTAATGAAAAACTGTTTTTT
D: NA; J: TRBJ2-1; size: NA; V: TRBV11-2; CDR3: CASSLEDWYNEQFF; DNA: TGTGCCAGCAGCTTAGAGGACTGGTACAATGAGCAGTTCTTC
D: NA; J: TRBJ2-7; size: NA; V: TRBV5-4; CDR3: CASSLGGPTTYEQYF; DNA: TGTGCCAGCAGCTTAGGAGGGCCCACCACCTACGAGCAGTACTTC
D: NA; J: TRBJ1-1; size: few; V: TRBV27; CDR3: CASRRLDNLNTEAFF; DNA: TGTGCCAGCAGACGGTTAGACAACCTGAACACTGAAGCTTTCTTT
D: NA; J: TRBJ2-1; size: few; V: TRBV4-1; CDR3: CASSQLRLPYNEQFF; DNA: TGCGCCAGCAGCCAACTCAGGCTTCCCTACAATGAGCAGTTCTTC
D: TRBD1; J: TRBJ1-5; size: NA; V: TRBV5-4; CDR3: CASSLDRGLNQPQHF; DNA: TGTGCCAGCAGCTTGGACAGGGGGCTCAATCAGCCCCAGCATTTT
D: TRBD2; J: TRBJ2-5; size: NA; V: TRBV11-3; CDR3: CASSLDAAGVQYF; DNA: TGTGCCAGCAGCTTAGATGCGGCGGGGGTCCAGTACTTC
D: TRBD1; J: TRBJ2-1; size: NA; V: TRBV5-1; CDR3: CASSHRAGTGYNEQFF; DNA: TGCGCCAGCAGCCATAGGGCGGGGACAGGTTACAATGAGCAGTTCTTC
D: TRBD1; J: TRBJ2-1; size: NA; V: TRBV6-6; CDR3: CASSYLGQGNNEQFF; DNA: TGTGCCAGCAGTTACCTAGGACAGGGTAACAATGAGCAGTTCTTC
D: NA; J: TRBJ2-7; size: NA; V: TRBV6-1; CDR3: CASRGLGNPYEQYF; DNA: TGTGCCAGCAGGGGCCTTGGCAACCCCTACGAGCAGTACTTC
D: NA; J: TRBJ2-7; size: NA; V: TRBV4-1; CDR3: CASSQLLGNYEQYF; DNA: TGCGCCAGCAGCCAACTATTGGGCAACTACGAGCAGTACTTC
D: NA; J: TRBJ1-2; size: NA; V: TRBV5-1; CDR3: CASSLTGDYGYTF; DNA: TGCGCCAGCAGTCTGACGGGGGACTATGGCTACACCTTC
D: NA; J: TRBJ1-2; size: NA; V: TRBV19; CDR3: CASSIDRAANYGYTF; DNA: TGTGCCAGTAGTATAGACAGGGCAGCTAACTATGGCTACACCTTC
D: TRBD1; J: TRBJ1-5; size: NA; V: TRBV10-1; CDR3: CASDPGQGHQPQHF; DNA: TGCGCCTCGGACCCGGGACAGGGGCATCAGCCCCAGCATTTT
D: NA; J: TRBJ2-1; size: NA; V: TRBV28; CDR3: CASSGTGTSYNEQFF; DNA: TGTGCCAGCAGTGGTACCGGGACATCTTACAATGAGCAGTTCTTC
D: NA; J: TRBJ2-2; size: NA; V: TRBV19; CDR3: CASSNRAGELFF; DNA: TGTGCCAGTAGTAACAGGGCCGGGGAGCTGTTTTTT
D: NA; J: TRBJ2-5; size: NA; V: TRBV4-1; CDR3: CTSSQRLGTQYF; DNA: TGCACCAGCAGCCAAAGACTCGGGACCCAGTACTTC
D: TRBD1; J: TRBJ1-4; size: NA; V: TRBV27; CDR3: CASRGTATNEKLFF; DNA: TGTGCCAGCAGAGGGACAGCAACTAATGAAAAACTGTTTTTT
D: NA; J: TRBJ2-1; size: NA; V: TRBV7-9; CDR3: CASSLGQLPRGNEQFF; DNA: TGTGCCAGCAGCTTGGGACAACTCCCCCGAGGCAATGAGCAGTTCTTC
D: TRBD2; J: TRBJ2-7; size: NA; V: TRBV27; CDR3: CASSLISGSCEQYF; DNA: TGTGCCAGCAGTTTGATTAGCGGGAGCTGCGAGCAGTACTTC
D: NA; J: TRBJ1-3; size: NA; V: TRBV2; CDR3: CASSEFALRVRDTIYF; DNA: TGTGCCAGCAGTGAATTTGCTTTGAGGGTAAGGGACACCATATATTTT
D: NA; J: TRBJ2-7; size: NA; V: TRBV4-1; CDR3: CASSQDTGLGYEQYF; DNA: TGCGCCAGCAGCCAAGATACGGGATTAGGCTACGAGCAGTACTTC
D: NA; J: TRBJ1-5; size: NA; V: TRBV5-1; CDR3: CASSLSGNQPQHF; DNA: TGCGCCAGCAGCTTATCCGGGAATCAGCCCCAGCATTTT
D: NA; J: TRBJ2-3; size: NA; V: TRBV5-6; CDR3: CASSPRWGRSDTQYF; DNA: TGTGCCAGCAGCCCCAGATGGGGCCGTTCGGATACGCAGTATTTT
D: TRBD1; J: TRBJ2-3; size: NA; V: TRBV2; CDR3: CASSPGTASTDTQYF; DNA: TGTGCCAGCAGCCCTGGGACAGCGAGCACAGATACGCAGTATTTT
D: NA; J: TRBJ1-2; size: NA; V: TRBV27; CDR3: CASSLSPGHLDIGYTF; DNA: TGTGCCAGCAGTTTATCCCCTGGACACCTAGACATAGGCTACACCTTC
D: TRBD1; J: TRBJ1-2; size: NA; V: TRBV18; CDR3: CASSPQTGTEGYTF; DNA: TGTGCCAGCTCACCGCAGACAGGGACGGAGGGCTACACCTTC
D: TRBD1; J: TRBJ2-6; size: NA; V: TRBV2; CDR3: CARDRGRLEANVLTF; DNA: TGTGCCAGAGACAGGGGGCGTCTCGAGGCCAACGTCCTGACTTTC
D: NA; J: TRBJ2-7; size: NA; V: TRBV2; CDR3: CASSFGTLNEQYF; DNA: TGTGCCAGCAGTTTCGGGACTCTGAACGAGCAGTACTTC
D: NA; J: TRBJ1-1; size: NA; V: TRBV5-1; CDR3: CASSQGTANTEAFF; DNA: TGCGCCAGCAGCCAGGGGACGGCGAACACTGAAGCTTTCTTT
D: NA; J: TRBJ1-5; size: NA; V: TRBV2; CDR3: CASRDRSLSNQPQHF; DNA: TGTGCCAGCAGAGACAGGTCCCTTAGCAATCAGCCCCAGCATTTT
D: NA; J: TRBJ2-5; size: NA; V: TRBV5-6; CDR3: CASSFRQARETQYF; DNA: TGTGCCAGCAGCTTTAGACAGGCGAGAGAGACCCAGTACTTC
D: NA; J: TRBJ2-7; size: NA; V: TRBV7-7; CDR3: CASSPQGHPDHEQYF; DNA: TGTGCCAGCAGCCCACAGGGTCACCCCGACCACGAGCAGTACTTC
D: TRBD1; J: TRBJ1-5; size: NA; V: TRBV28; CDR3: CASSLSRTGGSQPQHF; DNA: TGTGCCAGCAGTTTATCTAGGACAGGGGGCAGTCAGCCCCAGCATTTT